The 27 T cell receptor beta chains in this list originate from one sample, sequenced in a study of control samples from healthy donors and cancer patients. Sequenced by immunoSEQ multiplex PCR; TCRdb stores in-frame clones only, minus some. The data contain around 130,000 clones, about 89% of them seen just once; the ten biggest clones take up less than 40%. What was sequenced was blood. Every receptor here comes from a man aged 45-60 years in good health.

V is TRBV20-1 and J is TRBJ1-2; 7 bases are a match to TRBD1. From germline, CDR1 is DFQATT and CDR2 SNEGSKA (reference sequence). V lost 3 bases to trimming and J lost 1 base; unmatched junction nucleotides: 5. The CDR3 runs to 14 residues. The CDR3, as DNA: TGCAGTGCTAGTTTTCAGGGGGTTAACTATGGCTACACCTTC. It translates to CSASFQGVNYGYTF.

V gene TRBV19 combines with J gene TRBJ1-5; TRBD1 might be the D (5 bases). Between the trimmed V and J ends, which lost 3 bases and 1 base, there was a span of 10 bases. Germline V gives CDR1 LNHDA, CDR2 SQIVND (reference sequence). This CDR3 has 15 residues. The CDR3 DNA follows: TGTGCCAGTAGTATGTACAGGACCAGCAATCAGCCCCAGCATTTT. Translated, it gives CASSMYRTSNQPQHF. The full variable domain, in which reference TRBV19 and TRBJ1-5 provide the parts outside the CDR3, is DGGITQSPKYLFRKEGQNVTLSCEQNLNHDAMYWYRQDPGQGLRLIYYSQIVNDFQKGDIAEGYSVSREKKESFPLTVTSAQKNPTAFYLCASSMYRTSNQPQHFGDGTRLSIL.

The genes are TRBV6-5 and TRBJ2-7; TRBD1 might be the D (6 bases). Germline V gives CDR1 MNHEY, CDR2 SVGAGI. V was clipped by 0 bases and J by 0 bases, with 12 bases between them. The CDR3 length is 16 residues. The CDR3 DNA reads TGTGCCAGCAGTTACTCGAGCGGCAGGGGCTCCTACGAGCAGTACTTC. This encodes CASSYSSGRGSYEQYF.

This chain connects TRBV5-1 to TRBJ1-1; possible D gene TRBD1, 5 bases. The V end was cut by 4 bases, the J end by 1 base, with 11 bases between. Germline CDR1 SGHRS, CDR2 YFSETQ. CDR3 length equals 14 residues. The CDR3 DNA is TGCGCCAGCAGCGGCGGGGGGACGAACACTGAAGCTTTCTTT. This gives the protein CASSGGGTNTEAFF. The full variable domain, rest sourced from reference TRBV5-1 and TRBJ1-1, is KAGVTQTPRYLIKTRGQQVTLSCSPISGHRSVSWYQQTPGQGLQFLFEYFSETQRNKGNFPGRFSGRQFSNSRSEMNVSTLELGDSALYLCASSGGGTNTEAFFGQGTRLTVV.

The chain joins TRBV3-1 (or the pseudogene TRBV3-2) to TRBJ1-1; possible D gene TRBD1, 6 bases. Germline V CDR1 and CDR2: LGHDT, YNNKEL (reference sequence). This CDR3 spans 14 amino acids. With 6 bases removed from V and 1 base from J, the gap between germline ends came to 12 bases. CDR3 in amino acids: CASSLQGRNTEAFF. The CDR3 region has the DNA TGTGCCAGCAGTCTACAGGGAAGGAACACTGAAGCTTTCTTT.

The chain links TRBV29-1 to TRBJ2-5; D possibly corresponds to TRBD1 (5 bases). Germline V gene data show CDR1 as SQVTM and CDR2 as ANQGSEA. The CDR3 sequence is 12 residues long. The V end lost 4 bases, the J end lost 4 bases, and 10 bases lay between the germline ends. The CDR3 region has the DNA TGCAGCGTTGGAAAGGGGCCAGAGACCCAGTACTTC. Its protein product is CSVGKGPETQYF.

The rearrangement links TRBV7-9 to TRBJ2-2; D possibly matches TRBD1 or TRBD2 (5 bases each). There are 14 residues in the CDR3. Trimming removed 10 bases from V and 5 bases from J, with 17 bases in between. CDR1 is SEHNR and CDR2 is FQNEAQ in the germline V gene (reference sequence). For the CDR3, the DNA is TGTGCCACCTCCACAGGCGGAGGAACCGGGGAGCTGTTTTTT. Amino acid sequence: CATSTGGGTGELFF.

J is TRBJ1-1 and V is TRBV19, with 8 bases that match TRBD1. This CDR3 has 14 amino acids. The V and J ends lost 7 bases and 1 base, in that order; junction bases with no gene match: 5. Germline V gene sequence: CDR1 LNHDA, CDR2 SQIVND (reference sequence). The CDR3 DNA follows: TGTGCCAGTATTAACAGGGGGAAGAACACTGAAGCTTTCTTT. Protein: CASINRGKNTEAFF.

This clone was found once. The chain carries TRBV27 and TRBJ2-7, with D perhaps matching TRBD1 (6 bases). The CDR3 spans 15 residues. Germline V gives CDR1 MNHEY, CDR2 SMNVEV (reference sequence). Trimming shortened V by 2 bases and J by 2 bases, and 13 bases separated the two germline ends. The CDR3 DNA sequence: TGTGCCAGCAGTTTAGGACAGAGGGGGACCTACGAGCAGTACTTC. It specifies CASSLGQRGTYEQYF.

This chain joins TRBV19 and TRBJ1-6; a weak D match, TRBD1 (6 bases). The CDR3 contains 13 residues. V dropped 7 bases and J dropped 5 bases, with 9 bases sitting between them. Germline CDR1 and CDR2: LNHDA and SQIVND (reference sequence). The CDR3: CASNREDNSPLHF. CDR3 sequence (DNA): TGTGCCAGTAACAGGGAGGATAATTCACCCCTCCACTTT.

V gene TRBV18 combines with J gene TRBJ1-1, with a weak D call TRBD1 (6 bases). V was clipped by 2 bases and J by 1 base, with 8 bases between them. Germline V gives CDR1 KGHSH, CDR2 LQKENI. CDR3 length: 14 amino acids. CDR3 sequence: CASSPRGENTEAFF. CDR3 DNA: TGTGCCAGCTCACCAAGGGGGGAGAACACTGAAGCTTTCTTT.

The chain is built from TRBV5-8 and TRBJ1-6, with TRBD1 as a possible D gene (6 bases). Looked up from germline, CDR1 is SGHTS and CDR2 is YDEGEE. The CDR3 is 15 amino acids. Trimming removed 0 bases at V and 7 bases at J, with 11 bases between. The CDR3 reads CASSLVQGSNSPLHF. Written as DNA, the CDR3 is TGTGCCAGCAGCTTGGTTCAGGGGTCCAATTCACCCCTCCACTTT.

This chain uses TRBV2 with TRBJ1-2; the D gene is possibly TRBD1 (6 bases). Germline V gene sequence: CDR1 SNHLY, CDR2 FYNNEI. The V gene lost 6 bases and the J gene lost 5 bases, with 7 bases spanning the gap. The CDR3 contains 11 residues. CDR3 residues: CASRQGYGYTF. The CDR3 bases are TGTGCCAGCAGGCAGGGGTATGGCTACACCTTC.

V and J are TRBV30 and TRBJ2-1, with 10 bases matching TRBD1. The CDR3 runs to 15 residues. Germline V lookup: CDR1 GTSNPN, CDR2 SVGIG (reference sequence). V gave up 2 bases and J gave up 4 bases; unmatched junction bases: 5. Here the CDR3 reads CAWSPGTGAYNEQFF. DNA of the CDR3: TGTGCCTGGAGTCCCGGGACAGGGGCGTACAATGAGCAGTTCTTC.

The chain carries TRBV2 and TRBJ2-7; unclear D gene. This CDR3 is built from 11 residues. V lost 5 bases and J lost 4, with 6 bases in between. Germline V gene data show CDR1 as SNHLY and CDR2 as FYNNEI. CDR3: CASSSWYEQYF. In DNA, the CDR3 is TGTGCCAGCAGTTCTTGGTACGAGCAGTACTTC.

This chain links TRBV3-1 (or the pseudogene TRBV3-2) with TRBJ1-6; weak D call: TRBD1 (6 bases). The CDR3 is 15 residues long. Germline V gene data show CDR1 as LGHDT and CDR2 as YNNKEL (reference sequence). V lost 1 base and J lost 10, with 14 bases in between. CDR3 residues: CASSQGQDLGSPLHF. CDR3 coding DNA: TGTGCCAGCAGCCAAGGACAGGATCTGGGGTCACCCCTCCACTTT.

This chain links TRBV15 with TRBJ2-1, with D perhaps matching TRBD1 or TRBD2 (6 bases each). The CDR3 extends over 14 amino acids. Germline lookup yields CDR1 LNHNV and CDR2 YYDKDF (reference sequence). V was cut by 7 bases and J by 6 bases, with 16 bases left in between. CDR3 in DNA: TGTGCCACCACGGGGGCGGTCTCTACCAATGAGCAGTTCTTC. Protein: CATTGAVSTNEQFF.

V gene TRBV11-2 combines with J gene TRBJ2-5; TRBD2 matches 13 bases. The CDR3 has 16 amino acids. CDR1 is SGHAT and CDR2 is FQNNGV in the germline V gene. Germline trimming cut 4 bases from V and 1 base from J; bases unmatched to any gene: 3. CDR3 region: CASSWRLAGGQETQYF. In DNA, the CDR3 is TGTGCCAGCAGCTGGAGACTAGCGGGGGGCCAAGAGACCCAGTACTTC.

This sequence joins TRBV11-2 and TRBJ1-6; D is undetermined. V lost 0 bases and J lost 7, with 4 bases in between. Germline V gene lookup returns CDR1 SGHAT and CDR2 FQNNGV. The CDR3 is made up of 13 amino acids. CDR3 bases: TGTGCCAGCAGCTTAGACAGGAATTCACCCCTCCACTTT. It encodes CASSLDRNSPLHF.

The chain joins TRBV6-2 or TRBV6-3 to TRBJ1-5; 10 bases are a match to TRBD1. The V and J ends lost 2 bases and 3 bases, in that order; junction bases with no gene match: 7. This CDR3 is built from 17 residues. The germline CDR1 and CDR2 sequences are MNHEY and SVGEGT. The CDR3 region has the DNA TGTGCCAGCAGTTACCGCCTGGGACAGGGGAACAATCAGCCCCAGCATTTT. Translated, it gives CASSYRLGQGNNQPQHF.

Here the CDR3 reads CASSYLGGLSSYEQYF. DNA of the CDR3: TGTGCCAGCAGCTACCTCGGGGGGTTAAGCTCCTACGAGCAGTACTTC. This chain joins TRBV6-5 and TRBJ2-7; 7 bases match TRBD2. V shed 6 bases, J shed 0 bases, and the junction held 11 bases outside the gene matches. Germline CDR1 is MNHEY and CDR2 is SVGAGI. The CDR3 is 16 amino acids.

CDR3 residues: CASSIDQGKYDGYTF. The CDR3 DNA sequence: TGTGCCAGTAGTATAGATCAGGGAAAATACGATGGCTACACCTTC. The V and J genes are TRBV19 and TRBJ1-2, with D possibly matching TRBD1 (5 bases). The CDR3 is 15 residues long. CDR1 and CDR2 from the germline V gene are LNHDA and SQIVND (reference sequence). The germline V and J ends were trimmed by 0 bases and 6 bases, with 14 bases remaining between them. The full variable domain, rest sourced from reference TRBV19 and TRBJ1-2, is DGGITQSPKYLFRKEGQNVTLSCEQNLNHDAMYWYRQDPGQGLRLIYYSQIVNDFQKGDIAEGYSVSREKKESFPLTVTSAQKNPTAFYLCASSIDQGKYDGYTFGSGTRLTVV.

The chain is built from TRBV19 and TRBJ2-3, with D maybe TRBD2 (5 bases). This CDR3 is 16 amino acids long. Trimming removed 1 base from V and 6 bases from J, with 17 bases in between. Looked up from germline, CDR1 is LNHDA and CDR2 is SQIVND (reference sequence). This chain's CDR3 is CASSIGAGSGTDTQYF. Here the CDR3 DNA reads TGTGCCAGTAGTATAGGCGCCGGTTCGGGAACCGATACGCAGTATTTT.

The CDR3 here is CASSLRYRTKEYF. The CDR3 DNA follows: TGTGCCAGCAGTTTACGGTATCGGACGAAGGAGTACTTC. This chain uses TRBV12-3 or TRBV12-4 with TRBJ2-7; D remains ambiguous. V lost 2 bases and J 11 bases, leaving 16 bases between the germline ends. This CDR3 comprises 13 residues.

V usage is TRBV6-5 and J usage is TRBJ2-2; 8 bases match TRBD2. CDR1 and CDR2 from the germline V gene are MNHEY and SVGAGI. Unmatched junction bases numbered 3, after V lost 4 bases and J lost 2 bases. CDR3 size: 15 residues. The CDR3 spells CASSFGGANTGELFF. The CDR3 coding sequence is TGTGCCAGCAGTTTCGGGGGGGCCAACACCGGGGAGCTGTTTTTT.

This chain uses TRBV6-6 with TRBJ2-5; 10 bases line up with TRBD2. V gave up 6 bases and J gave up 5 bases; unmatched junction bases: 12. The germline gives CDR1 MNHNY, CDR2 SVGAGI (reference sequence). This CDR3 has 16 amino acids. Here the CDR3 reads CASSYQASGGGETQYF. The CDR3 DNA is TGTGCCAGCAGCTATCAGGCTAGCGGGGGTGGGGAGACCCAGTACTTC.

The rearrangement links TRBV11-2 to TRBJ1-1, with 9 positions matching TRBD1. The germline CDR1 and CDR2 sequences are SGHAT and FQNNGV. After removal of 2 bases from V and 6 bases from J, the junction contained 7 bases not matched to a gene. The CDR3 is made up of 15 amino acids. CDR3 DNA: TGTGCCAGCAGCTTATCAGACAGGGGGAAGGCTGAAGCTTTCTTT. It yields the protein CASSLSDRGKAEAFF.